The source of this T cell receptor beta chain is a study of spatial heterogeneity in lung cancer. For the study at large: There were, on average, more than eight raw-read appearances for each unique TCR and UMI combination.

All TCR cDNA molecules were individually tagged with a unique molecular identifier. One entry per CDR3 protein results from TCRdb running MiXCR on the 5' RACE reads. The table has over 7,500 distinct CDR3 sequences, roughly 8.6% seen once. The time point: sample taken at primary tumor resection. Without sorting, whole RNA was sequenced from tumor, nontumor lung or frozen PBMC. The donors were approximately 70 patients with non-small cell lung cancer that was early-stage and untreated. This clonotype was observed at least ten times. As an off-target read in a library built for alpha chains, this beta chain has a frequency of little significance. The CDR3 has 15 amino acids. J gave up 6 bases and V 4 bases, and 12 bases lay outside the gene matches. CDR1 is SGHRS, CDR2 YFSETQ, per germline.

The clonotype originates from a male donor with early-stage non-small cell lung cancer. Here the sequenced sample was PBMCs, taken at surgery. The V call is TRBV5-1, the J call TRBJ1-2; 7 positions match TRBD1. The CDR3 nucleotides are TGCGCCAGCAGCCTTGAGACAGGGAACCATAATGGCTACACCTTC. This gives the protein CASSLETGNHNGYTF.